The 20 T cell receptor beta chains below come from one sample, sequenced in a study of response to subunit inactivated influenza vaccine. TCRdb processed the RT-PCR reads anew with MiXCR; each CDR3 protein has one entry. In the table there are 650,000 to 700,000 distinct CDR3 sequences, less than 20% of which are singletons. Source: PBMCs from blood, taken 11 to 12 days after vaccination. All receptors derive from a man aged 45-60 years who received an inactivated influenza vaccine.

This chain links TRBV12-3 or TRBV12-4 with TRBJ2-5; D possibly corresponds to TRBD2 (6 bases). V was clipped by 5 bases and J by 4 bases, with 14 bases between them. The CDR3 runs 14 residues. CDR3 nucleotide sequence: TGTGCCAGCAGTCGATGGGGGGTTCTAGAGACCCAGTACTTC. Encoded protein: CASSRWGVLETQYF.

This clonotype was counted between two and nine times. The chain carries TRBV10-3 and TRBJ2-7; no firm D call. The CDR3 is made up of 14 amino acids. The V end was cut by 6 bases, the J end by 1 base, with 13 bases between. CDR1 and CDR2 from the germline V gene are ENHRY and SYGVKD. The DNA for the CDR3 is TGTGCCATCAGCCCAGAGGTACGATCCTACGAGCAGTACTTC. It specifies CAISPEVRSYEQYF.

The CDR3 spells CSAPRGEDRRSNNSPLHF. CDR3 in DNA: TGCAGCGCCCCCAGGGGGGAGGACAGGAGGAGTAATAATTCACCCCTCCACTTT. The chain is built from TRBV29-1 and TRBJ1-6; 7 bases line up with TRBD1. Germline values: CDR1 SQVTM, CDR2 ANQGSEA. The CDR3 runs to 18 residues. V lost 7 bases and J lost 5; bases outside the gene matches: 20.

This clonotype was recorded a few times. The chain uses TRBV18 and TRBJ2-1, with no clear D. Germline V CDR1 and CDR2: KGHSH, LQKENI. The V and J ends lost 0 bases and 2 bases respectively, with 14 bases between them. The CDR3 sequence is 17 residues long. Written as DNA, the CDR3 is TGTGCCAGCTCACCACCGATGAACCCTACTACCTACAATGAGCAGTTCTTC. As protein: CASSPPMNPTTYNEQFF.

The chain uses TRBV10-3 and TRBJ2-7; the match to TRBD1 covers 10 bases. Germline lookup yields CDR1 ENHRY and CDR2 SYGVKD. The V and J ends lost 5 bases and 7 bases, in that order; junction bases with no gene match: 5. CDR3 size: 13 residues. The CDR3 here is CAISPGTGEEQYF. DNA of the CDR3: TGTGCCATCAGTCCCGGGACAGGGGAAGAGCAGTACTTC.

In its sample, this clonotype was seen many times. The chain has TRBV12-3 or TRBV12-4 and TRBJ2-2, with 7 positions matching TRBD2. V shed 6 bases, J shed 6 bases, and the junction held 1 base outside the gene matches. The CDR3 consists of 12 residues. The CDR3 nucleotides are TGTGCCAGCAGCCGGGGGGCCGGGGAGCTGTTTTTT. Protein: CASSRGAGELFF.

The DNA of the CDR3 is TGTGCCACCCTGCCCGATGGGGGGGTGAACACTGAAGCTTTCTTT. Translation: CATLPDGGVNTEAFF. The V and J genes are TRBV12-3 or TRBV12-4 and TRBJ1-1, with D perhaps matching TRBD1 (5 bases). Trimming removed 10 bases at V and 0 bases at J, with 18 bases between. The CDR3 sequence is 15 residues long.

The V gene is TRBV20-1, the J gene TRBJ2-2; 7 bases are a match to TRBD2. The CDR3 runs 13 residues. Germline V lookup: CDR1 DFQATT, CDR2 SNEGSKA (reference sequence). V was clipped by 5 bases and J by 2 bases; unmatched bases: 2. CDR3 sequence reads: CSAGGGNTGELFF. In nucleotides, the CDR3 is TGCAGTGCTGGCGGGGGAAACACCGGGGAGCTGTTTTTT.

The rearrangement uses TRBV7-2 and TRBJ1-2; no firm D call. The CDR3 consists of 15 residues. Deletions cut 0 bases from V and 0 bases from J, with 8 bases between. The germline V gene has CDR1 SGHTA and CDR2 FQGNSA. CDR3 protein: CASSLAMKSNYGYTF. The CDR3 DNA reads TGTGCCAGCAGCTTAGCCATGAAATCTAACTATGGCTACACCTTC.

V and J are TRBV20-1 and TRBJ2-1; TRBD2 might be the D (5 bases). Germline V CDR1 and CDR2: DFQATT, SNEGSKA (reference sequence). V dropped 4 bases and J dropped 2 bases, with 12 bases sitting between them. The CDR3 is 14 residues long. CDR3 region: CSAKDGRTYNEQFF. In DNA, the CDR3 is TGCAGTGCTAAGGATGGGAGAACCTACAATGAGCAGTTCTTC.

This clonotype came up many times. The rearrangement uses TRBV7-8 and TRBJ1-1; no clear D gene. Deletions cut 1 base from V and 2 bases from J, with 11 bases between. This CDR3 region has 15 residues. The germline CDR1 and CDR2 sequences are SGHVS and FQNEAQ. CDR3 bases: TGTGCCAGCAGCTTAGTTCTGGGAGGTAACACTGAAGCTTTCTTT. Translating gives CASSLVLGGNTEAFF.

The chain carries TRBV20-1 and TRBJ2-2, with 9 bases identical to TRBD2. In germline, CDR1 is DFQATT, CDR2 SNEGSKA (reference sequence). Losses at the gene ends were 3 bases for V and 7 bases for J; bases not matched to a gene: 21. The CDR3 totals 19 residues. The CDR3 sequence is CSARKVSARGGRADGELFF. DNA of the CDR3: TGCAGTGCTAGGAAGGTCTCTGCCCGCGGCGGGAGGGCTGACGGGGAGCTGTTTTTT.

The DNA for the CDR3 is TGCAGTGCTAGGGTCCTCGAGCAGTACTTC. It translates to CSARVLEQYF. V is TRBV20-1 and J is TRBJ2-7; no reliable D call. Germline V gene sequence: CDR1 DFQATT, CDR2 SNEGSKA (reference sequence). The CDR3 loop spans 10 amino acids. The germline V and J ends were trimmed by 3 bases and 6 bases, with 6 bases remaining between them.

The J gene is TRBJ1-5, the V gene TRBV11-2, with D unresolved. The CDR3 spans 15 residues. V dropped 0 bases and J dropped 1 base, with 7 bases sitting between them. Germline-derived CDR1 and CDR2 are SGHAT and FQNNGV. The CDR3 is CASSLDGMSNQPQHF. CDR3 sequence (DNA): TGTGCCAGCAGCTTAGATGGGATGAGCAATCAGCCCCAGCATTTT.

This clonotype was seen ten or more times. The V and J genes are TRBV12-3 or TRBV12-4 and TRBJ2-2; TRBD2 aligns across 7 bases. This CDR3 has 15 amino acids. The V gene end was trimmed by 5 bases and the J gene end by 6 bases; junction bases not matched to a gene: 9. Here the CDR3 reads CASSQSGTPAGELFF. The CDR3 DNA reads as TGTGCCAGCAGTCAAAGCGGGACCCCTGCCGGGGAGCTGTTTTTT.

This clonotype showed up just a few times. This chain links TRBV5-1 with TRBJ2-1; weak D call: TRBD2 (5 bases). V was clipped by 6 bases and J by 9 bases, with 13 bases between them. The CDR3 consists of 12 residues. From germline, CDR1 is SGHRS and CDR2 YFSETQ. CDR3: CASKPPSGEQFF. DNA for the CDR3: TGCGCCAGCAAGCCACCCAGCGGTGAGCAGTTCTTC.

The V and J genes are TRBV6-2 or TRBV6-3 and TRBJ2-5; the D gene is possibly TRBD2 (5 bases). Between the trimmed V and J ends, which lost 0 bases and 2 bases, there was a span of 13 bases. Per germline, CDR1 MNHEY and CDR2 SVGEGT. CDR3 length: 16 residues. The CDR3 is CASSYSRASLQETQYF. CDR3 nucleotide sequence: TGTGCCAGCAGTTACTCGAGGGCTAGCCTTCAAGAGACCCAGTACTTC.

This clonotype has more than one count but fewer than ten. The rearrangement joins TRBV6-1 to TRBJ2-2, with D possibly being TRBD1 (6 bases). The germline CDR1 and CDR2 sequences are MNHNS and SASEGT. The germline V and J ends were trimmed by 6 bases and 3 bases, with 14 bases remaining between them. CDR3 length equals 15 residues. The CDR3 DNA reads as TGTGCCAGCAGAACGGACAGCCACTACACCGGGGAGCTGTTTTTT. It translates to CASRTDSHYTGELFF.

This clonotype was recorded a few times. This chain connects TRBV2 to TRBJ1-1; D gene uncertain. Germline V gene lookup returns CDR1 SNHLY and CDR2 FYNNEI. CDR3 length: 14 amino acids. V was clipped by 7 bases and J by 1 base, with 13 bases between them. DNA of the CDR3: TGTGCCAGCATTAGGACGGATGCGAACACTGAAGCTTTCTTT. Amino acid sequence: CASIRTDANTEAFF.

This clonotype appeared a few times. J is TRBJ2-7 and V is TRBV2, with D perhaps assigned TRBD1 or TRBD2 (5 bases each). CDR3 length: 13 amino acids. The V end was cut by 4 bases, the J end by 3 bases, with 10 bases between. Germline V gene data show CDR1 as SNHLY and CDR2 as FYNNEI. The CDR3 spells CASSAGPDYEQYF. CDR3 bases: TGTGCCAGCAGTGCGGGACCGGACTACGAGCAGTACTTC.